This TCR beta chain was captured by sequencing in a study of shared clonotypes between healthy human individuals. Turning to the study itself: There were three CD4 naive, three CD4 memory, two CD8 naive and one CD8 memory plates per donor. Notes on the study in general: Relative to clonotypes present in all four donors, those not shared had lower generation probabilities.

Trimming at V came to 0 bases and at J to 7 bases, leaving 7 bases not matched to a gene. This CDR3 has 17 amino acids. The germline CDR1 and CDR2 sequences are ENHRY and SYGVKD. With regard to this clone: Its antigen is still unknown.

Using immunoSEQ multiplex PCR, the repertoire was profiled, and TCRdb retains in-frame clones only, with some absent. The table lists around 1.6 million clones, 95% to 99% of them singletons. Specimen: naive CD4+ T cells sorted from blood. Sample subset: CD45RA+ positively selected. The receptor was isolated from a man younger than 45 in good health. V is TRBV10-3 and J is TRBJ2-2; 11 bases map to TRBD2. In DNA, the CDR3 is TGTGCCATCAGTGAGTCTAGCGGGAGGGCCCGGAACGGGGAGCTGTTTTTT. Its protein product is CAISESSGRARNGELFF.